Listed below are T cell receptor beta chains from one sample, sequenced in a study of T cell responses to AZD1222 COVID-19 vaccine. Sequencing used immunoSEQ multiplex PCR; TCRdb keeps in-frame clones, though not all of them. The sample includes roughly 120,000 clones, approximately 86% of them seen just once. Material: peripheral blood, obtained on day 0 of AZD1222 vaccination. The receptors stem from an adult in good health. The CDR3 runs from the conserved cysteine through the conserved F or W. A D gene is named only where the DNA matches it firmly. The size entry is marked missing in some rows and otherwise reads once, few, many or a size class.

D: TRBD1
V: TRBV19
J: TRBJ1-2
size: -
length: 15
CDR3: CASSPGTGINYGYTF
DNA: TGTGCCAGTAGTCCTGGGACAGGGATTAACTATGGCTACACCTTC

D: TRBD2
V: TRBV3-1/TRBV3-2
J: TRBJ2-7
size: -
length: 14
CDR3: CASSQGTSGLEQYF
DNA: TGTGCCAGCAGCCAAGGGACTAGCGGTCTTGAGCAGTACTTC

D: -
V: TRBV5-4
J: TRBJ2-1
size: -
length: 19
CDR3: CASSLQNPTLGASYNEQFF
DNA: TGTGCCAGCAGCCTGCAAAATCCAACCTTAGGAGCCTCCTACAATGAGCAGTTCTTC

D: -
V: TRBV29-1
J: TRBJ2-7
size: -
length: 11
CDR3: CSGGTMYEQYF
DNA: TGCAGCGGTGGAACTATGTACGAGCAGTACTTC

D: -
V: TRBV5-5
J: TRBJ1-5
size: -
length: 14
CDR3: CASSLARSGQPQHF
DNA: TGTGCCAGCAGCTTGGCCAGGAGCGGTCAGCCCCAGCATTTT

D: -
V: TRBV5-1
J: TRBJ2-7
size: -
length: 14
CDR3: CASRGRTDFDEQYF
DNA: TGCGCCAGCAGGGGGAGGACAGACTTTGATGAGCAGTACTTC

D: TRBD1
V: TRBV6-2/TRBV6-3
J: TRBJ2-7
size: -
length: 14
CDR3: CASSSGGEAVEQYF
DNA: TGTGCCAGCAGTTCAGGGGGAGAGGCAGTCGAGCAGTACTTC

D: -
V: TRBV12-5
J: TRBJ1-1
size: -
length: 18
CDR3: CASGLVLGEGLRNTEAFF
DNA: TGTGCTAGTGGTTTGGTACTCGGAGAGGGTCTGAGGAACACTGAAGCTTTCTTT

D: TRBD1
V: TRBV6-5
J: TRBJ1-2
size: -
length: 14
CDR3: CASSEPGTAYGYTF
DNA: TGTGCCAGCAGCGAGCCCGGGACAGCCTATGGCTACACCTTC

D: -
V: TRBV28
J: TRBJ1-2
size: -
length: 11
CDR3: CASSSNYGYTF
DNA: TGTGCCAGCAGTTCGAACTATGGCTACACCTTC

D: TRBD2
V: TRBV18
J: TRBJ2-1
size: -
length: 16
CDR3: CASSPPERGAANEQFF
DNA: TGTGCCAGCTCACCCCCAGAGCGGGGGGCCGCCAATGAGCAGTTCTTC

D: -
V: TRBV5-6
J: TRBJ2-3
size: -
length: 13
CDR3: CASSPPSTDTQYF
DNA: TGTGCCAGCAGCCCGCCCTCTACAGATACGCAGTATTTT

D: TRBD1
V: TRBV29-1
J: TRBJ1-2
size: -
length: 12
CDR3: CSAGTGTEGYTF
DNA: TGCAGCGCAGGGACAGGGACGGAGGGCTACACCTTC

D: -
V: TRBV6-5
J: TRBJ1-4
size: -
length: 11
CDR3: CASPKDEKLFF
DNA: TGTGCCAGCCCAAAAGACGAAAAACTGTTTTTT

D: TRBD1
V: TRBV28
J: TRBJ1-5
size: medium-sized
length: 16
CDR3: CASFLQGALGNQPQHF
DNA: TGTGCCAGCTTCCTCCAGGGGGCCCTCGGCAATCAGCCCCAGCATTTT

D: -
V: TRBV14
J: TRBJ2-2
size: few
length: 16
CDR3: CASSQWGRGEVGELFF
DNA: TGTGCCAGCAGCCAGTGGGGACGGGGTGAAGTCGGGGAGCTGTTTTTT

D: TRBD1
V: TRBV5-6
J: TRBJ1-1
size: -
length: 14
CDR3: CASSQRTGNTEAFF
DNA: TGTGCCAGCAGCCAGCGGACAGGGAACACTGAAGCTTTCTTT

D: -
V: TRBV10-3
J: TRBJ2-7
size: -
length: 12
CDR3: CATASAVYEQYF
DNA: TGTGCCACCGCCTCCGCTGTCTACGAGCAGTACTTC

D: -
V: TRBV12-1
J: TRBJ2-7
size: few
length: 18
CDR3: CASSRDYEARGDSYEQYF
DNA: TGTGCCAGCAGCCGGGACTACGAGGCGAGGGGGGACTCCTACGAGCAGTACTTC

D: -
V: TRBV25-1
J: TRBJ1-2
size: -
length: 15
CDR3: CASAEGPGVAYGYTF
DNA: TGTGCCAGCGCGGAGGGGCCGGGGGTTGCCTATGGCTACACCTTC

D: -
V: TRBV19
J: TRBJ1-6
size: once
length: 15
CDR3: CASSIRPRGGSPLHF
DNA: TGTGCCAGTAGTATCCGACCCCGCGGTGGTTCACCCCTCCACTTT

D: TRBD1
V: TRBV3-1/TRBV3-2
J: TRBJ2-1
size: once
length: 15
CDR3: CASSSSGTGYNEQFF
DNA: TGTGCCAGCAGCTCCTCCGGGACAGGGTACAATGAGCAGTTCTTC

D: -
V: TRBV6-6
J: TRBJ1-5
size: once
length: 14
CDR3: CASLEQGTDQPQHF
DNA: TGTGCCAGCCTAGAACAGGGAACGGATCAGCCCCAGCATTTT

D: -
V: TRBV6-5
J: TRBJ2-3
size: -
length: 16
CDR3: CASSYSAGSFTDTQYF
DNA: TGTGCCAGCAGTTACTCGGCGGGGTCCTTCACAGATACGCAGTATTTT

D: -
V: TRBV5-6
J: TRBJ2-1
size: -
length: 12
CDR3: CASSVGGNEQFF
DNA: TGTGCCAGCTCCGTGGGGGGCAATGAGCAGTTCTTC

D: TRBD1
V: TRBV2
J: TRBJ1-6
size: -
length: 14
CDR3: CASRRDRSNSPLHF
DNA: TGTGCCAGCAGGCGGGACAGGAGCAATTCACCCCTCCACTTT

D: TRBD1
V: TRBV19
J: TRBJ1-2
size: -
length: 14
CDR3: CASSIPGQVYGYTF
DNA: TGTGCCAGTAGTATTCCGGGACAGGTCTATGGCTACACCTTC

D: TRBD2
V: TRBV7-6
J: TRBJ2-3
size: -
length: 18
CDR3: CASSPSGGAVVLGDTQYF
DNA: TGTGCCAGCAGCCCTAGCGGGGGGGCAGTTGTATTGGGAGATACGCAGTATTTT

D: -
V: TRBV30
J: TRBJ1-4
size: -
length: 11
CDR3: CACTRGGKLFF
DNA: TGTGCCTGTACCCGGGGCGGAAAACTGTTTTTT

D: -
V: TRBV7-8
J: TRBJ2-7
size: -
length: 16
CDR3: CASSTRGSFSNYEQYF
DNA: TGTGCCAGCAGCACGAGGGGCAGCTTCTCGAACTACGAGCAGTACTTC

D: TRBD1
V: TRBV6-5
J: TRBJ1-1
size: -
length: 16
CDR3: CASSYGAGGPNTEAFF
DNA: TGTGCCAGCAGTTACGGGGCAGGGGGCCCGAACACTGAAGCTTTCTTT

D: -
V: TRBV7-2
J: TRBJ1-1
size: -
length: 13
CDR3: CASSFRTNTEAFF
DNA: TGTGCCAGCAGCTTCAGAACCAACACTGAAGCTTTCTTT

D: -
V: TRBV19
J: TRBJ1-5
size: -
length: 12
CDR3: CASRDTYQPQHF
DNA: TGTGCCAGCCGGGACACCTATCAGCCCCAGCATTTT

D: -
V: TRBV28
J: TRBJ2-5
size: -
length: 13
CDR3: CASRLGGPGTQYF
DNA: TGTGCCAGCAGACTGGGGGGGCCGGGGACCCAGTACTTC

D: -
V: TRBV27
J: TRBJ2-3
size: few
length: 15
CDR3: CASSLLQYGTDTQYF
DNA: TGTGCCAGCAGTTTATTACAGTACGGCACAGATACGCAGTATTTT

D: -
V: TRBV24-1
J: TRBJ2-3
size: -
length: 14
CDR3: CATSDGRIVDTQYF
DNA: TGTGCCACCAGTGATGGACGGATCGTTGATACGCAGTATTTT

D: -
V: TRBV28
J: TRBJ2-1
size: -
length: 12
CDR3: CASSFRGNEQFF
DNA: TGTGCCAGCAGTTTCCGGGGTAATGAGCAGTTCTTC